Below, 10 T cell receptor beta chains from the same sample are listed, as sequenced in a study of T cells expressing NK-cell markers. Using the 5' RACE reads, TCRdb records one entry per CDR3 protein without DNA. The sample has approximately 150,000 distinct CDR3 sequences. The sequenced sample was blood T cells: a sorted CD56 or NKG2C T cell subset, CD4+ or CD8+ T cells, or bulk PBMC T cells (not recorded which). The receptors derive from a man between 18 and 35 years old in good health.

CDR3 amino acids: CASSPKGWAGEQYF. The chain has TRBV7-8 and TRBJ2-7; with no DNA, the TCRdb D assignment of TRBD2 cannot be verified. Germline V gene lookup returns CDR1 SGHVS and CDR2 FQNEAQ. The length of the CDR3 is 14 residues.

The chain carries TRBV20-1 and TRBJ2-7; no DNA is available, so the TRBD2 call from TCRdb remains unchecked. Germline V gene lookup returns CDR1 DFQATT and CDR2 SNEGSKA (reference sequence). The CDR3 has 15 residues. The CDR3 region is CSAREGLAAAYEQYF.

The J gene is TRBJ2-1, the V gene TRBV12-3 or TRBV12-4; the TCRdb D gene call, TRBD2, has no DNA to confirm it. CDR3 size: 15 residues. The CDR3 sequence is CASSISGRARNEQFF.

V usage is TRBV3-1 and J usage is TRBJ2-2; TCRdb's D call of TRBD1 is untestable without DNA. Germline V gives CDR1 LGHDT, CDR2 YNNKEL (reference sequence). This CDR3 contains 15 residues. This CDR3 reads CASKGSGGDTGELFF.

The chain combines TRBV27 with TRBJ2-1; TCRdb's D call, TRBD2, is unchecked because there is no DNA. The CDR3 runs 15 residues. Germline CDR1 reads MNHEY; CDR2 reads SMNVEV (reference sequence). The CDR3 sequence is CASSPGLADYNEQFF.

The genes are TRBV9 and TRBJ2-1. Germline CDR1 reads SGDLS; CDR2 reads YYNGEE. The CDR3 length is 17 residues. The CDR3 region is CASSVSGYESSYNEQFF.

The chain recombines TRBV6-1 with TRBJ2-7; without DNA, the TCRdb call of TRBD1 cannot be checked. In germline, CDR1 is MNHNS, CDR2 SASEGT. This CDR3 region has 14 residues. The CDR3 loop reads CASSATVGAYEQYF.

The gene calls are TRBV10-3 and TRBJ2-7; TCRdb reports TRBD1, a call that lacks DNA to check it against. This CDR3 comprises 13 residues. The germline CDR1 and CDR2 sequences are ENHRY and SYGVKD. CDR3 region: CAIGAASSYEQYF.

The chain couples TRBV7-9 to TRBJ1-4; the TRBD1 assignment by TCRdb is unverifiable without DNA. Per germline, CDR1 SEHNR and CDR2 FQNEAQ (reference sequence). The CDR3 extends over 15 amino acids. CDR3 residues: CASSQRQGATEKLFF.

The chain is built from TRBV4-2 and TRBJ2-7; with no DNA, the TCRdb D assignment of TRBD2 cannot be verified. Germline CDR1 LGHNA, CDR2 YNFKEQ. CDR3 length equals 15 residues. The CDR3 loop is CASSQELAEAYEQYF.